This T cell receptor (beta chain) was observed in a study of a mutant IDH1 vaccine in newly diagnosed glioma. The wider study: Patients, over weeks 1, 3, 5, 7, 11, 15, 19 and 23, received a total of eight vaccinations. In some groups vaccination began 4-6 weeks post-radiotherapy; others received it with temozolomide. General study results and limits: Pseudoprogression looked unconnected to shifts in top peripheral T cell clonotypes.

Time point described: week 23, last vaccination. Vaccination used 300 ug of mutant IDH1 20-mer peptide per dose, with topical imiquimod. For this clone: As yet, its antigen is unknown.

Profiled with immunoSEQ multiplex PCR; TCRdb holds only in-frame clones, not every one. The sample has 40,000 to 45,000 clones, about 76% seen once. The CDR3 has 12 amino acids. V was trimmed by 4 bases and J by 5 bases, leaving 11 bases between them. Per germline, CDR1 SQVTM and CDR2 ANQGSEA. This sequence originates from a man in his fifties with glioma. The rearrangement uses TRBV29-1 and TRBJ1-2; D is unclear. The source material was PBMCs, sampled from a glioma patient whose treatment included an IDH1 peptide vaccine. The CDR3, as DNA: TGCAGCGTTGGGACGGAGCTATATGGCTACACCTTC. It codes for CSVGTELYGYTF.